This TCR beta chain emerged from a study of blood T cell repertoires in COVID-19. Study background: Nucleic acid was either cDNA or gDNA, and it came from T cells, B-cell-depleted T cells, or PBMCs.

The length of the CDR3 is 17 residues. Seattle patient enrollment occurred during active infection, with longitudinal follow-up thereafter. In the study's own analysis: Nucleated cell counts were estimated from reference gene primer amplification. The data were produced by immunoSEQ multiplex PCR, yet TCRdb's version contains in-frame clones alone and is incomplete. V, J and clone size are those of that table, while D and trimming were read from the DNA. The data contain just under 350,000 clones, 88% of them singletons. The chain couples TRBV21-1 to TRBJ2-6; the D segment call TRBD1 is taken from the table without a DNA check. TRBV21-1 is a pseudogene locus. Source material: peripheral blood. This sequence was found in an older woman with COVID-19, enrolled during active disease. The CDR3 loop reads CASRWDSHPSGANVLTF. The DNA for the CDR3 is TGTGCCAGCAGGTGGGACAGTCATCCTTCTGGGGCCAACGTCCTGACTTTC.